This entry describes one T cell receptor (beta chain). V shed 5 bases, J shed 6 bases, and the junction held 7 bases outside the gene matches. The V gene's germline CDR1 is SGHTA and CDR2 FQGNSA. The CDR3 extends over 14 amino acids. A J-beta primer mix and a sample-barcoded 5' primer were used in a second PCR of about 6 to 12 cycles. Any given sample supplied a minimum of 3 million CDR3-containing paired-end reads. One entry per CDR3 protein results from TCRdb running MiXCR on the 5' RACE reads. The sample holds 1.2 million to 1.5 million distinct CDR3 sequences, roughly 64% seen once. These data originate in a study of blood T cells in healthy people across ages.

The TCR sequence derives from a man younger than 35 in good health. Material: blood. This rearrangement joins TRBV7-2 to TRBJ1-1; 9 bases agree with TRBD1. CDR3 DNA: TGTGCCAGCAGCGCCCGGACAGGGGAGGCTGAAGCTTTCTTT. Encoded protein: CASSARTGEAEAFF.